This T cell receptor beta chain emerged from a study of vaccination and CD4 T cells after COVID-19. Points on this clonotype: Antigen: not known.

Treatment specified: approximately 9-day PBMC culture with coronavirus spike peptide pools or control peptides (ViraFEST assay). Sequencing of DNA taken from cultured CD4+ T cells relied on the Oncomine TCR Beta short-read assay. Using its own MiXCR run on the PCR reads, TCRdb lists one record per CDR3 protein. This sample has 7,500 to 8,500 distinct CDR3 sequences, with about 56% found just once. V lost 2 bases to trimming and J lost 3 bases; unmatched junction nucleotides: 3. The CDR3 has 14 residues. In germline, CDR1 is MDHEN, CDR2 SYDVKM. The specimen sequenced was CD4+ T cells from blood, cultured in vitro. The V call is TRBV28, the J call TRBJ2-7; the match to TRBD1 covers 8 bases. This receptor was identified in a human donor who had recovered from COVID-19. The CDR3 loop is CASSLQGAYYEQYF. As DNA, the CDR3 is TGTGCCAGCAGTTTACAGGGGGCTTACTACGAGCAGTACTTC.